This TCR beta chain was identified during a study of blood T cell repertoires in COVID-19. Study background: Samples of COVID-19 (acute and convalescent) were obtained from the United States, Italy and Spain. Sample material is recorded as cDNA or gDNA derived from T cells, B-cell-depleted T cells, or PBMCs.

V lost 2 bases and J lost 1, with 14 bases in between. The CDR3 sequence is 15 residues long. The germline gives CDR1 GTSNPN, CDR2 SVGIG (reference sequence). Original methodology: Nucleated cell number was recorded as an estimate derived from reference gene primer amplification. The data were produced by immunoSEQ multiplex PCR, yet TCRdb's version contains in-frame clones alone and is incomplete. V and J calls and clone size follow that table, whereas D and trimming were derived from the DNA. The sample contains approximately 70,000 clones, approximately 80% of which appear only once. Sequencing was carried out using peripheral blood. The source is a woman aged 65 to 85 with acute or convalescent COVID-19. The gene calls are TRBV30 and TRBJ1-1, with D maybe TRBD1 (6 bases). The CDR3 region has the DNA TGTGCCTGGAGTCGAACAGGGACCGCGAACACTGAAGCTTTCTTT. Protein sequence: CAWSRTGTANTEAFF.